The rows below give T cell receptor beta chains drawn from one sample of a study of control samples from healthy donors and cancer patients. Profiled with immunoSEQ multiplex PCR; TCRdb holds only in-frame clones, not every one. Of over 150,000 clones in the sample, more than 80% were seen once. The material sequenced was blood. All receptors derive from a man aged 25-40 years in good health. CDR3s include the opening cysteine and the closing phenylalanine or tryptophan. A D gene is named only where the DNA matches it firmly. Clone size is not always given. Where it is, it says once, few, many or a class for expanded clones.

J: TRBJ1-3
size: .
D: .
V: TRBV6-1
DNA: TGTGCCAGCAGTGAAGTGCTGGGCAGGACAAACACCATATATTTT
CDR3: CASSEVLGRTNTIYF

J: TRBJ2-5
size: .
D: TRBD2
V: TRBV29-1
DNA: TGCAGCGTCCCTTCGGGACTAGCGATGAGGGGAGAGACCCAGTACTTC
CDR3: CSVPSGLAMRGETQYF

J: TRBJ1-4
size: .
D: .
V: TRBV30
DNA: TGTGCCTGGAGTAGGGATGCAACTAATGAAAAACTGTTTTTT
CDR3: CAWSRDATNEKLFF

J: TRBJ1-5
size: .
D: .
V: TRBV6-5
DNA: TGTGCCAGCAGTTACTCCTCCCTAGGGAGTCAGCCCCAGCATTTT
CDR3: CASSYSSLGSQPQHF

J: TRBJ1-3
size: .
D: .
V: TRBV7-8
DNA: TGTGCCAGCAGCTTAGGAACAGCCAGCTCTGGAAACACCATATATTTT
CDR3: CASSLGTASSGNTIYF

J: TRBJ2-7
size: once
D: .
V: TRBV27
DNA: TGTGCCAGCAGTTCCGGACGCGGTTACGAGCAGTACTTC
CDR3: CASSSGRGYEQYF

J: TRBJ2-2
size: .
D: .
V: TRBV6-5
DNA: TGTGCCAGCAGAGTTGGGACTCTGAACACCGGGGAGCTGTTTTTT
CDR3: CASRVGTLNTGELFF

J: TRBJ2-2
size: .
D: .
V: TRBV10-3
DNA: TGTGCCATCAGTGAGCGGAGGGGGGGAGACACCGGGGAGCTGTTTTTT
CDR3: CAISERRGGDTGELFF

J: TRBJ2-6
size: .
D: .
V: TRBV6-4
DNA: TGTGCCAGCACCGACACAGGATCCTCTGGGGCCAACGTCCTGACTTTC
CDR3: CASTDTGSSGANVLTF

J: TRBJ2-7
size: .
D: .
V: TRBV18
DNA: TGTGCCAGCTCACCACCCGGGACACACGAGCAGTACTTC
CDR3: CASSPPGTHEQYF

J: TRBJ1-2
size: .
D: TRBD1
V: TRBV7-9
DNA: TGTGCCAGCAGATTACAGGGGTCACATTATGGCTACACCTTC
CDR3: CASRLQGSHYGYTF

J: TRBJ2-7
size: .
D: .
V: TRBV9
DNA: TGTGCCAGCAGCCCAAGTGGGGGGGCCAATTACTACGAGCAGTACTTC
CDR3: CASSPSGGANYYEQYF

J: TRBJ1-1
size: .
D: .
V: TRBV14
DNA: TGTGCCAGCAGCCAAGACTGGGTCAGGAACACTGAAGCTTTCTTT
CDR3: CASSQDWVRNTEAFF

J: TRBJ2-2
size: once
D: .
V: TRBV27
DNA: TGTGCCAGCAGTTTTAGAAGTTCCGGGGAGCTGTTTTTT
CDR3: CASSFRSSGELFF

J: TRBJ1-1
size: .
D: .
V: TRBV5-1
DNA: TGCGCCAGCAGCTTCACCGGGACGCAATTTGAAGCTTTCTTT
CDR3: CASSFTGTQFEAFF

J: TRBJ1-3
size: .
D: .
V: TRBV29-1
DNA: TGCAGCGTGACCGGACAGTCCTCTGGAAACACCATATATTTT
CDR3: CSVTGQSSGNTIYF

J: TRBJ1-3
size: .
D: .
V: TRBV27
DNA: TGTGCCAGCAGTTTATCGATGGGGAACACCATATATTTT
CDR3: CASSLSMGNTIYF

J: TRBJ1-2
size: .
D: TRBD1
V: TRBV5-6
DNA: TGTGCCAGCCTCGCAGGGGGCGTTCTTGGCTACACCTTC
CDR3: CASLAGGVLGYTF

J: TRBJ2-5
size: once
D: .
V: TRBV6-5
DNA: TGTGCCAGCAGTCAATATACCGTACAAGAGACCCAGTACTTC
CDR3: CASSQYTVQETQYF

J: TRBJ2-3
size: .
D: .
V: TRBV30
DNA: TGTGCCTGGGGGGGTAGCCTGAATACGCAGTATTTT
CDR3: CAWGGSLNTQYF

J: TRBJ1-1
size: once
D: .
V: TRBV5-4
DNA: TGTGCCAGCAGCTTGGTGGCGGGGGGAGGCACTGAAGCTTTCTTT
CDR3: CASSLVAGGGTEAFF

J: TRBJ1-1
size: .
D: .
V: TRBV19
DNA: TGTGCCAGTAGTAGCCATCTGGACACTGAAGCTTTCTTT
CDR3: CASSSHLDTEAFF

J: TRBJ1-5
size: .
D: .
V: TRBV24-1
DNA: TGTGCCACCAGGCAGTCCAATCAGCCCCAGCATTTT
CDR3: CATRQSNQPQHF

J: TRBJ1-2
size: .
D: .
V: TRBV9
DNA: TGTGCCAGCAGCTCAGCGACAGCTATTAACTATGGCTACACCTTC
CDR3: CASSSATAINYGYTF

J: TRBJ2-7
size: .
D: TRBD1
V: TRBV27
DNA: TGTGCCAGCTCCTTAGGAGACAGGGTCGGGAACGAGCAGTACTTC
CDR3: CASSLGDRVGNEQYF

J: TRBJ2-2
size: .
D: .
V: TRBV28
DNA: TGTGCCAGCAGTTCTGTTGACACCGGGGAGCTGTTTTTT
CDR3: CASSSVDTGELFF

J: TRBJ2-7
size: .
D: TRBD2
V: TRBV6-4
DNA: TGTGCCAGCAGACGGACTAGCGGGAGGCCCTCCTACGAGCAGTACTTC
CDR3: CASRRTSGRPSYEQYF

J: TRBJ2-2
size: .
D: .
V: TRBV6-1
DNA: TGTGCCAGCTGTGACCCGGGGACACCGAACACCGGGGAGCTGTTTTTT
CDR3: CASCDPGTPNTGELFF

J: TRBJ2-5
size: .
D: TRBD2
V: TRBV19
DNA: TGTGCCAGTAGTATCGATCGTCTAGCGGAGCACCAAGAGACCCAGTACTTC
CDR3: CASSIDRLAEHQETQYF

J: TRBJ2-5
size: once
D: .
V: TRBV5-1
DNA: TGCGCCAGCAGTTCCGGGGCGAGGGAGACCCAGTACTTC
CDR3: CASSSGARETQYF

J: TRBJ1-1
size: .
D: .
V: TRBV6-5
DNA: TGTGCCAGCAGTTACTCGCCAGGGCGCACTGAAGCTTTCTTT
CDR3: CASSYSPGRTEAFF

J: TRBJ2-7
size: .
D: TRBD1
V: TRBV5-8
DNA: TGTGCCAGCAGCGGACAGGGTGTACCTATGGGGGAACGTAACGACGAGCAGTACTTC
CDR3: CASSGQGVPMGERNDEQYF

J: TRBJ1-1
size: .
D: .
V: TRBV4-2
DNA: TGTGCCAGCAGCCAACCTAATTCCGCGGGGAACACTGAAGCTTTCTTT
CDR3: CASSQPNSAGNTEAFF

J: TRBJ1-2
size: .
D: .
V: TRBV30
DNA: TGTGCCTCCCTGGGAGGGCTGGACTATGGCTACACCTTC
CDR3: CASLGGLDYGYTF

J: TRBJ1-1
size: .
D: .
V: TRBV5-1
DNA: TGCGCCAGCAGCCCCGCCGGGGGCCGGGGGGCTGAAGCTTTCTTT
CDR3: CASSPAGGRGAEAFF

J: TRBJ2-3
size: .
D: TRBD2
V: TRBV27
DNA: TGTGCCAGCAGTTTAGAAGTCGCAGATTCTTCGACTAGCGGGAGGCGTGATACGCAGTATTTT
CDR3: CASSLEVADSSTSGRRDTQYF

J: TRBJ1-5
size: .
D: .
V: TRBV6-5
DNA: TGTGCCAGCAGTTACTCTGCCCGGGTTGGTAATCAGCCCCAGCATTTT
CDR3: CASSYSARVGNQPQHF

J: TRBJ2-1
size: .
D: .
V: TRBV6-5
DNA: TGTGCCAGCAGCCCGACTACCCCCGTAAACAATGAGCAGTTCTTC
CDR3: CASSPTTPVNNEQFF

J: TRBJ2-5
size: .
D: TRBD2
V: TRBV27
DNA: TGTGCCAGCAGTCAAGCCGGGAGGGCCGGGGAGACCCAGTACTTC
CDR3: CASSQAGRAGETQYF

J: TRBJ2-7
size: once
D: .
V: TRBV9
DNA: TGTGCCAGCAGCGTAGACGGACAGCTGCAGTACTTC
CDR3: CASSVDGQLQYF

J: TRBJ2-1
size: .
D: TRBD1
V: TRBV5-1
DNA: TGCGCCAGCAGCTTGGTGCGTCGTTGGGGGGACAGGGCCAATGAGCAGTTCTTC
CDR3: CASSLVRRWGDRANEQFF

J: TRBJ1-5
size: .
D: .
V: TRBV10-3
DNA: TGTGCCATCAGCCCTTCGCCAGGCAATCAGCCCCAGCATTTT
CDR3: CAISPSPGNQPQHF

J: TRBJ2-7
size: once
D: .
V: TRBV3-1/TRBV3-2
DNA: TGTGCCAGCAGCCAAAACATCAACGAGCAGTACTTC
CDR3: CASSQNINEQYF

J: TRBJ2-7
size: .
D: .
V: TRBV6-6
DNA: TGTGCCAGCAGTTACGGCACGGGGGCAACCTCCTACGAGCAGTACTTC
CDR3: CASSYGTGATSYEQYF

J: TRBJ1-2
size: .
D: TRBD1
V: TRBV28
DNA: TGTGCCAGCATCCGCCAGGGGGGGGATACTAACTATGGCTACACCTTC
CDR3: CASIRQGGDTNYGYTF

J: TRBJ1-1
size: .
D: .
V: TRBV7-2
DNA: TGTGCCAGCAGCTTAGCGGTAGTCTACACTGAAGCTTTCTTT
CDR3: CASSLAVVYTEAFF